The text below deals with one T cell receptor (beta chain). The V end was cut by 5 bases, the J end by 0 bases, with 10 bases between. Germline-derived CDR1 and CDR2 are SNHLY and FYNNEI. The CDR3 runs 15 residues. Random hexamers served to reverse transcribe about 0.5 to 1 ug RNA. TCRdb reprocessed the immunoSEQ multiplex PCR reads with MiXCR, giving one entry per CDR3 protein. The sample consists of 120,000 to 150,000 distinct CDR3 sequences, approximately 94% of them appearing once. The source of the sample is a study of CD8 T cells in Susac syndrome. In blood CD8+ and CD4+ T cells, TCR beta underwent sequencing. Controls were drawn from healthy donors and were matched for age and sex. In contrast to the negatively isolated CD8+ and CD4+ T cells, TEMRA cells were FACS-enriched.

This TCR was recovered from a human donor in good health. The sequenced material came from CD4+ T cells from PBMCs. The rearrangement uses TRBV2 and TRBJ2-2, with D perhaps being TRBD1 or TRBD2 (5 bases each). The CDR3 nucleotides are TGTGCCAGCAGTTTCGGGACGGCGAACACCGGGGAGCTGTTTTTT. Encoded protein: CASSFGTANTGELFF.